The entry below gives a single TCR beta chain sequence along with its context. These data are taken from a study of cytomegalovirus exposure and HLA in healthy donors. Trimming shortened V by 3 bases and J by 0 bases, and 14 bases separated the two germline ends. Germline assignment: CDR1 MNHNS and CDR2 SASEGT. The CDR3 runs 16 residues. The PCR made use of 60 Vbeta and 13 Jbeta primers. Profiling relied on immunoSEQ multiplex PCR, and the TCRdb table lists in-frame clones only, not all of them. The sample carries 92,000 or so clones, approximately 64% recorded once. The chain links TRBV6-1 to TRBJ1-1; unclear D gene. The receptor comes from a woman between 50 and 59 years old in good health and CMV-seropositive. The sequenced sample consisted of PBMCs. The CDR3: CASSEWPAGMNTEAFF. CDR3 nucleotide sequence: TGTGCCAGCAGTGAGTGGCCCGCAGGAATGAACACTGAAGCTTTCTTT.